The sample holds a few counts of the clone carrying this T cell receptor beta chain. This record belongs to a study of blood T cell repertoires in COVID-19. Germline V CDR1 and CDR2: LGHNA, YNFKEQ. The germline V and J ends were trimmed by 1 base and 5 bases, with 14 bases remaining between them. The CDR3 contains 15 residues. As originally analysed: Nucleated cell number was recorded as an estimate derived from reference gene primer amplification. TCRdb keeps only in-frame clones here, not all; method: immunoSEQ multiplex PCR. V, J and clone size derive from that table, while D and trimming were established from the DNA sequence. The table lists more than 80,000 clones, about 70% of them singletons.

Sequenced material: peripheral blood. This clonotype was obtained from a woman between 55 and 75 years old in a cohort sampled during active or convalescent COVID-19. The chain joins TRBV4-2 to TRBJ2-5; possible D gene TRBD2, 7 bases. CDR3 loop: CASSQVEGGVETQYF. For the CDR3, the DNA is TGTGCCAGCAGCCAAGTGGAGGGGGGGGTTGAGACCCAGTACTTC.